This T cell receptor beta chain was sequenced for a study of T cell responses to AZD1222 COVID-19 vaccine. Findings and caveats of the study: Variant regions that are unmutated are reportedly the target of nearly half of spike-specific TCRs.

J was trimmed by 10 bases and V by 0 bases; bases with no gene match: 3. CDR1 and CDR2 (germline): LGHNA, YNFKEQ. The CDR3 is 15 amino acids. For this clone: Its antigen is still unknown.

Produced via immunoSEQ multiplex PCR; TCRdb's table is partial and in-frame only. The repertoire holds some 93,000 clones, with around 89% as singletons. The sequence was collected from an adult who received the AZD1222 COVID-19 vaccine. The J gene is TRBJ1-6, the V gene TRBV4-2; 10 bases are a match to TRBD1. Sequences were derived from peripheral blood, sampled 28 days after the second AZD1222 dose. CDR3 loop: CASSQEGTGESPLHF. Here the CDR3 DNA reads TGTGCCAGCAGCCAAGAAGGGACAGGGGAATCACCCCTCCACTTT.